Below, 32 T cell receptor beta chains from the same sample are listed, as sequenced in a study of cytomegalovirus exposure and HLA in healthy donors. PCR involved 60 Vbeta and 13 Jbeta primers. TCRdb's copy holds only in-frame clones and misses some; the assay was immunoSEQ multiplex PCR. The profile shows around 160,000 clones, roughly three quarters of them singletons. Source material: PBMCs. The source is a woman between 40 and 55 years old in good health and CMV-seropositive.

The V gene is TRBV5-1, the J gene TRBJ2-7; D may be TRBD1 (6 bases). Trimming took 4 bases from V and 2 from J, leaving 13 bases between them. The CDR3 sequence is 14 residues long. Germline V lookup: CDR1 SGHRS, CDR2 YFSETQ. The DNA of the CDR3 is TGCGCCAGCAGCCCGCCCGGGACAACCTACGAGCAGTACTTC. Protein sequence: CASSPPGTTYEQYF.

J is TRBJ2-3 and V is TRBV6-1, with 10 bases matching TRBD2. Germline CDR1 and CDR2: MNHNS and SASEGT. Unmatched junction bases numbered 10, after V lost 4 bases and J lost 3 bases. This CDR3 is built from 17 residues. DNA of the CDR3: TGTGCCAGCAGTGGGACTAGCGGCTTAATGGGGACAGATACGCAGTATTTT. Protein sequence: CASSGTSGLMGTDTQYF.

This clone was seen only a few times. The J gene is TRBJ2-1, the V gene TRBV7-9, with a possible D match to TRBD1 (5 bases). Germline V lookup: CDR1 SEHNR, CDR2 FQNEAQ (reference sequence). The CDR3 runs 16 residues. Trimming left V 5 bases short and J 4 bases short, with 18 bases between. DNA of the CDR3: TGTGCCAGCAGCCCCCTTAGGGGTCAGAGGTACAATGAGCAGTTCTTC. Protein product: CASSPLRGQRYNEQFF.

This rearrangement joins TRBV2 to TRBJ1-1; a weak D match, TRBD1 (6 bases). There are 16 residues in the CDR3. CDR1 and CDR2 (germline): SNHLY, FYNNEI. Trimming took off 3 bases at V and 0 bases at J, with 14 bases between the two ends. The CDR3: CASSDGVGQLNTEAFF. Written as DNA, the CDR3 is TGTGCCAGCAGTGACGGTGTCGGACAGTTGAACACTGAAGCTTTCTTT.

This clone was seen only a few times. The chain recombines TRBV13 with TRBJ2-7; D may be TRBD2 (6 bases). This CDR3 has 13 amino acids. Trimming removed 5 bases from V and 6 bases from J, with 14 bases in between. Germline CDR1 and CDR2: PRHDT and FYEKMQ (reference sequence). CDR3 residues: CASSPLAGPEQYF. CDR3 bases: TGTGCCAGCAGCCCCCTCGCGGGGCCCGAGCAGTACTTC.

The CDR3 region is CASSLAALDYGYTF. In DNA, the CDR3 is TGCGCCAGCAGCTTGGCCGCGCTCGACTATGGCTACACCTTC. The rearrangement links TRBV5-1 to TRBJ1-2; D gene unclear. The V end lost 0 bases, the J end lost 3 bases, and 9 bases lay between the germline ends. From germline, CDR1 is SGHRS and CDR2 YFSETQ. The CDR3 sequence is 14 residues long.

V is TRBV11-2 and J is TRBJ2-1, with 8 positions matching TRBD2. This CDR3 contains 17 residues. The germline V gene encodes CDR1 SGHAT and CDR2 FQNNGV. Trimming took 4 bases from V and 2 from J; bases not matched to a gene: 10. For the CDR3, the DNA is TGTGCCAGCAGCTCCGGGACTAGTAACTCCCCCTACAATGAGCAGTTCTTC. It yields the protein CASSSGTSNSPYNEQFF.

V and J are TRBV10-3 and TRBJ2-5; D is ambiguous. The J call may not be correct, given that the DNA end is closer to TRBJ2-7. The germline gives CDR1 ENHRY, CDR2 SYGVKD. This CDR3 spans 14 amino acids. The CDR3 bases are TGTGCCATCAGTGCCGGCGGAAACTCCTACGAGCAGTACTTC. This translates into CAISAGGNSYEQYF.

V gene TRBV4-1 combines with J gene TRBJ1-5; TRBD1 is a possible D gene (6 bases). Germline-derived CDR1 and CDR2 are MGHRA and YSYEKL. V shed 2 bases and J shed 0 bases, with 17 bases lying between them. CDR3 length: 18 residues. CDR3 DNA sequence: TGCGCCAGCAGCCAATATGATGCAGGGGAGTATAGCAATCAGCCCCAGCATTTT. Amino acid sequence: CASSQYDAGEYSNQPQHF.

The chain links TRBV5-6 to TRBJ1-2; D might be TRBD1 (6 bases). The V end was cut by 4 bases, the J end by 10 bases, with 20 bases between. CDR1 and CDR2 (germline): SGHDT, YYEEEE. The CDR3 consists of 14 residues. The CDR3 spells CASSLRGVLGDYTF. The DNA for the CDR3 is TGTGCCAGCAGCCTCAGGGGCGTTTTAGGAGACTACACCTTC.

This clone was recorded once. CDR3 in amino acids: CASSARGPTQETQYF. In DNA form, the CDR3 reads TGTGCCAGCTCAGCCAGGGGGCCGACTCAAGAGACCCAGTACTTC. The chain carries TRBV18 and TRBJ2-5; TRBD1 aligns across 8 bases. The junction had 7 bases not matched to a gene; V was cut back by 5 bases and J by 2 bases. The CDR3 has 15 residues. In germline, CDR1 is KGHSH, CDR2 LQKENI. The entire variable domain, with the rest obtained from reference TRBV18 and TRBJ2-5, is as follows: NAGVMQNPRHLVRRRGQEARLRCSPMKGHSHVYWYRQLPEEGLKFMVYLQKENIIDESGMPKERFSAEFPKEGPSILRIQQVVRGDSAAYFCASSARGPTQETQYFGPGTRLLVL.

CDR3 coding DNA: TGTGCCAGCAGTTCCCGCAGGGGCTCCACTAATGAAAAACTGTTTTTT. Protein: CASSSRRGSTNEKLFF. The V and J genes are TRBV28 and TRBJ1-4; a weak D match, TRBD1 (6 bases). Trimming cost V 4 bases and J 2 bases, with 14 bases left between them. CDR1 and CDR2 (germline): MDHEN, SYDVKM. The CDR3 is made up of 16 amino acids.

The chain has TRBV7-9 and TRBJ2-5; 7 nucleotides match TRBD1. Trimming took 5 bases from V and 3 from J; bases not matched to a gene: 6. Germline values: CDR1 SEHNR, CDR2 FQNEAQ (reference sequence). CDR3 length: 14 residues. CDR3 amino acids: CASSQPDREETQYF. The CDR3 DNA is TGTGCCAGCAGCCAGCCAGACAGGGAAGAGACCCAGTACTTC. Looking up the rest from reference TRBV7-9 and TRBJ2-5 gives the full variable domain: DTGVSQNPRHKITKRGQNVTFRCDPISEHNRLYWYRQTLGQGPEFLTYFQNEAQLEKSRLLSDRFSAERPKGSFSTLEIQRTEQGDSAMYLCASSQPDREETQYFGPGTRLLVL.

The V call is TRBV5-3, the J call TRBJ1-3; 7 nucleotides match TRBD1. TRBV5-3 belongs to the ORF category, with a function that is uncertain. Trimming cost V 4 bases and J 3 bases; bases outside gene matches: 7. The CDR3 has 15 amino acids. The CDR3 loop is CARSRDRERGNTIYF. The CDR3, as DNA: TGTGCCAGAAGCAGAGACAGGGAACGTGGAAACACCATATATTTT.

This chain connects TRBV2 to TRBJ1-2; D is possibly TRBD1 (5 bases). V was pared by 4 bases and J by 2 bases, with 5 bases between. The CDR3 runs to 12 residues. Germline V gene lookup returns CDR1 SNHLY and CDR2 FYNNEI. CDR3 coding DNA: TGTGCCAGCAGTGGACAGAACTATGGCTACACCTTC. Amino acids: CASSGQNYGYTF.

This chain connects TRBV19 to TRBJ2-7, with 8 positions matching TRBD2. Germline values: CDR1 LNHDA, CDR2 SQIVND (reference sequence). The trim removed 6 bases at V and 7 bases at J, leaving 11 bases unmatched. The CDR3 loop spans 14 amino acids. DNA for the CDR3: TGTGCCAGTAGCCCGGGACTAGGTAGCGGGGAGCAGTACTTC. Protein sequence: CASSPGLGSGEQYF.

Only a few counts were recorded for this clone. V usage is TRBV5-1 and J usage is TRBJ2-7, with a possible D match to TRBD1 (5 bases). Germline lookup yields CDR1 SGHRS and CDR2 YFSETQ. CDR3 length: 9 amino acids. Trimming stripped 5 bases from V and 11 bases from J, with 8 bases between. CDR3 nucleotides: TGCGCCAGCAGGTTAGGGGAGTACTTC. Amino acids: CASRLGEYF.

This clone was counted once. The chain carries TRBV6-5 and TRBJ1-6; tentative D call: TRBD1 (5 bases). The germline V gene has CDR1 MNHEY and CDR2 SVGAGI. V shed 1 base and J shed 7 bases, with 14 bases lying between them. The CDR3 runs 16 residues. The chain's CDR3 is CASSYLVGGGNSPLHF. DNA of the CDR3: TGTGCCAGCAGTTACTTAGTTGGGGGGGGAAATTCACCCCTCCACTTT.

V and J are TRBV9 and TRBJ2-2; the D is unclear. The CDR3 is made up of 16 amino acids. Germline CDR1 SGDLS, CDR2 YYNGEE. V was cut by 2 bases and J by 2 bases, with 13 bases left in between. CDR3 sequence: CASSVGDWLNTGELFF. CDR3 in DNA: TGTGCCAGCAGCGTTGGAGATTGGTTAAACACCGGGGAGCTGTTTTTT.

This CDR3 is CASSLVQGKTQYF. The CDR3 DNA reads as TGCGCCAGCAGCTTGGTGCAGGGAAAGACCCAGTACTTC. V and J are TRBV5-1 and TRBJ2-5, with D possibly matching TRBD1 (5 bases). The CDR3 covers 13 residues. V was cut by 0 bases and J by 6 bases, with 9 bases left in between. Germline CDR1 SGHRS, CDR2 YFSETQ.

The chain is built from TRBV2 and TRBJ2-2; maybe TRBD2 (6 bases). The CDR3 length is 15 residues. CDR1 and CDR2 (germline): SNHLY, FYNNEI. Trimming left V 6 bases short and J 8 bases short, with 19 bases between. This CDR3 reads CASRTGTGTEGELFF. In DNA, the CDR3 is TGTGCCAGCAGAACCGGGACTGGTACCGAGGGGGAGCTGTTTTTT.

V gene TRBV10-3 combines with J gene TRBJ2-3; TRBD2 agrees at 10 bases. After removal of 5 bases from V and 3 bases from J, the junction contained 5 bases not matched to a gene. The CDR3 is 15 residues long. Germline-derived CDR1 and CDR2 are ENHRY and SYGVKD. The CDR3 bases are TGTGCCATCAGTACTAGCGGGGATAGAACAGATACGCAGTATTTT. Amino acids: CAISTSGDRTDTQYF.

V usage is TRBV6-5 and J usage is TRBJ1-3; D gene ambiguous. Trimming took 6 bases from V and 0 from J, leaving 9 bases between them. The CDR3 totals 14 residues. Germline V gene lookup returns CDR1 MNHEY and CDR2 SVGAGI. The CDR3 DNA follows: TGTGCCAGCAGCTCCGGGAGCTCTGGAAACACCATATATTTT. Its protein is CASSSGSSGNTIYF.

The rearrangement joins TRBV30 to TRBJ2-6, with 12 bases fitting TRBD1. V trimming: 8 bases; J trimming: 1 base; junction bases outside the gene matches: 9. The CDR3 is made up of 17 amino acids. Germline CDR1 GTSNPN, CDR2 SVGIG (reference sequence). CDR3 residues: CASHRDRGRSGANVLTF. CDR3 nucleotide sequence: TGTGCCAGCCACCGGGACAGGGGGCGTTCTGGGGCCAACGTCCTGACTTTC.

CDR3 nucleotide sequence: TGTGCCAGCATTCCAATGGGGGCGCATGGCTACACCTTC. It codes for CASIPMGAHGYTF. The chain carries TRBV2 and TRBJ1-2; TRBD1 is a possible D gene (6 bases). V lost 7 bases, J lost 6 bases, and 15 bases lay in between. This CDR3 comprises 13 residues. From germline, CDR1 is SNHLY and CDR2 FYNNEI.

This chain joins TRBV5-4 and TRBJ1-2; D remains ambiguous. The germline V gene has CDR1 SGHNT and CDR2 YYREEE (reference sequence). This CDR3 region has 13 residues. V gave up 1 base and J gave up 2 bases, with 6 bases separating them. CDR3 sequence reads: CASSLSFNYGYTF. CDR3 sequence (DNA): TGTGCCAGCAGCTTGTCCTTCAACTATGGCTACACCTTC.

This sequence joins TRBV19 and TRBJ1-2; 7 bases map to TRBD1. The germline V gene encodes CDR1 LNHDA and CDR2 SQIVND (reference sequence). J was trimmed by 8 bases and V by 6 bases; bases with no gene match: 12. The CDR3 loop spans 14 amino acids. CDR3 bases: TGTGCCAGTAGGGAACAGGGGATGGTAGGCGGCTACACCTTC. Its translation: CASREQGMVGGYTF.

The rearrangement links TRBV23-1 to TRBJ2-1; D remains ambiguous. TRBV23-1 is an open reading frame, and its role is uncertain. CDR3 length: 14 residues. V lost 4 bases to trimming and J lost 1 base, with 8 bases between them. This chain's CDR3 is CASSPAESYNEQFF. Written as DNA, the CDR3 is TGCGCCAGCAGTCCGGCGGAATCCTACAATGAGCAGTTCTTC.

The chain has TRBV2 and TRBJ1-5; 8 bases align to TRBD1. The CDR3 loop spans 15 amino acids. The V gene's germline CDR1 is SNHLY and CDR2 FYNNEI. The J segment lost 3 bases and the V segment lost 3 bases, leaving 4 bases of the junction unmatched. CDR3 sequence: CASSDDRGLNQPQHF. The CDR3 coding sequence is TGTGCCAGCAGTGACGACAGGGGCCTCAATCAGCCCCAGCATTTT. Together with reference TRBV2 and TRBJ1-5, the CDR3 gives the full variable domain: EPEVTQTPSHQVTQMGQEVILRCVPISNHLYFYWYRQILGQKVEFLVSFYNNEISEKSEIFDDQFSVERPDGSNFTLKIRSTKLEDSAMYFCASSDDRGLNQPQHFGDGTRLSIL.

The CDR3 loop reads CASSFGQIPNSPLHF. In DNA form, the CDR3 reads TGTGCCAGCAGTTTCGGACAGATTCCTAATTCACCCCTCCACTTT. The chain uses TRBV27 and TRBJ1-6; a weak D match, TRBD1 (6 bases). CDR1 and CDR2 from the germline V gene are MNHEY and SMNVEV (reference sequence). This CDR3 contains 15 residues. Trimming shortened V by 3 bases and J by 6 bases, and 12 bases separated the two germline ends.

V and J are TRBV28 and TRBJ1-5, with 12 bases that match TRBD1. CDR1 and CDR2 (germline): MDHEN, SYDVKM. This CDR3 has 15 amino acids. V gave up 4 bases and J gave up 7 bases; unmatched junction bases: 5. The CDR3 coding sequence is TGTGCCAGCAGTTCAGGGACAGGGGGCTACCAGCCCCAGCATTTT. Its protein is CASSSGTGGYQPQHF.

The V gene is TRBV6-1, the J gene TRBJ1-6, with 7 nucleotides matching TRBD1. V dropped 5 bases and J dropped 5; count of bases not matched to a gene: 6. Looked up from germline, CDR1 is MNHNS and CDR2 is SASEGT. The CDR3 runs 15 residues. Written as DNA, the CDR3 is TGTGCCAGCAGTCCAGGGACAGCTAATAATTCACCCCTCCACTTT. Translated: CASSPGTANNSPLHF.